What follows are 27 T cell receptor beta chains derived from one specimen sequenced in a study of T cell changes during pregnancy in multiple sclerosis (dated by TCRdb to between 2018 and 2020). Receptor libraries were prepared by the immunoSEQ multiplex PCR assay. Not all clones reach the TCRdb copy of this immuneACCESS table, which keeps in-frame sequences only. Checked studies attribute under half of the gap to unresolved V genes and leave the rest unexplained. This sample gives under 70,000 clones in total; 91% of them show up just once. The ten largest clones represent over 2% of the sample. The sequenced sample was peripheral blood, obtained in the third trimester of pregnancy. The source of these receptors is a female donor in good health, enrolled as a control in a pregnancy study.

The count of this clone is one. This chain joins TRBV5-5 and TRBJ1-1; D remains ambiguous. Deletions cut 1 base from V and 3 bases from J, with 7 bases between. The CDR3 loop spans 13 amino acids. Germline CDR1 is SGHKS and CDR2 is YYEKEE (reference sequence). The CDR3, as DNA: TGTGCCAGCAGCTTGTCAGGCTACACTGAAGCTTTCTTT. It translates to CASSLSGYTEAFF.

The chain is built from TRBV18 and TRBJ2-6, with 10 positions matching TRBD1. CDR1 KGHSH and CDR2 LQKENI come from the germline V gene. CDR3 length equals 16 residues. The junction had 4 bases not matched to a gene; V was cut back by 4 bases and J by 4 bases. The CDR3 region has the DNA TGTGCCAGCTCACGTAGACAGGGGGCGGGGGCCAACGTCCTGACTTTC. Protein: CASSRRQGAGANVLTF.

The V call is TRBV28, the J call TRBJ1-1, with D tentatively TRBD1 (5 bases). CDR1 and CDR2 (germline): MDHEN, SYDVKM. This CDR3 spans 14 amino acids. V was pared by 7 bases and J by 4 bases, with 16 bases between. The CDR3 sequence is CASNTAGGSTEAFF. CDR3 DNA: TGTGCCAGCAACACTGCCGGGGGTAGCACTGAAGCTTTCTTT.

DNA for the CDR3: TGTGCCATCAGTGAGTCGTTAGGGACAGACCATGGCTACACCTTC. Protein product: CAISESLGTDHGYTF. V and J are TRBV10-3 and TRBJ1-2; 7 nucleotides agree with TRBD1. V shed 0 bases and J 6 bases; nucleotides not matched to a gene: 7. CDR1 and CDR2 (germline): ENHRY, SYGVKD. The CDR3 spans 15 residues.

For the CDR3, the DNA is TGTGCCAGCAGCTTAGAACGGGGAGACCCCTACGAGCAGTACTTC. Its translation is CASSLERGDPYEQYF. This chain joins TRBV7-6 and TRBJ2-7; weak D call: TRBD2 (5 bases). Deletions cut 1 base from V and 2 bases from J, with 12 bases between. The CDR3 spans 15 residues. Germline CDR1 SGHVS, CDR2 FNYEAQ.

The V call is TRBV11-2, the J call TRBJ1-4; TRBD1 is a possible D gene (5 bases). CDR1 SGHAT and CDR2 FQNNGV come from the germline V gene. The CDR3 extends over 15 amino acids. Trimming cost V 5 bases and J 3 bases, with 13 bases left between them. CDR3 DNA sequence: TGTGCCAGCAGCCTGGCGCAGGGCCCTAATGAAAAACTGTTTTTT. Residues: CASSLAQGPNEKLFF.

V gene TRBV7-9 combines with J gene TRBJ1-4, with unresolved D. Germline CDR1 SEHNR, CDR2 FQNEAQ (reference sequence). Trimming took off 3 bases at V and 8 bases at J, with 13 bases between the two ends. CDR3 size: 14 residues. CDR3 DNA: TGTGCCAGCAGCTTCGAGGGAATCGAGGAAAAACTGTTTTTT. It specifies CASSFEGIEEKLFF.

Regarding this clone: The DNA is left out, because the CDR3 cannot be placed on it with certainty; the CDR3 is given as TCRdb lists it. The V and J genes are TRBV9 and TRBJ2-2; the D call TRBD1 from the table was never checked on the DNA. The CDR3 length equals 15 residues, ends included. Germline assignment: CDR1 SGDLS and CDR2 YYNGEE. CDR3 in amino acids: CASSVGGRRAGELFF.

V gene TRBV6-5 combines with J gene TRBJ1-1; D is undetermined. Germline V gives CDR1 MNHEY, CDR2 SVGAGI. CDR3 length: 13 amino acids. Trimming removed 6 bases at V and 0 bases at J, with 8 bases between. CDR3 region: CASSLQMNTEAFF. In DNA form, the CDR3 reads TGTGCCAGCAGCTTACAAATGAACACTGAAGCTTTCTTT.

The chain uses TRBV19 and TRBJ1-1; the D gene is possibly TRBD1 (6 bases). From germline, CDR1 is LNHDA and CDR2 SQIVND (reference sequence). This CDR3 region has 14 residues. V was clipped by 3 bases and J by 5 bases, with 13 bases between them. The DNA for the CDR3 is TGTGCCAGTAGTATCGAGGGGGTCGGGACTGAAGCTTTCTTT. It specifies CASSIEGVGTEAFF.

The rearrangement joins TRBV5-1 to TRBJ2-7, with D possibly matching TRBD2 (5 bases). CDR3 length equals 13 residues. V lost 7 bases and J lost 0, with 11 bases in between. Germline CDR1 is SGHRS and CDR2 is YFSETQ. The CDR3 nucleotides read TGCGCCAGCTGCCGGGAAAGCTCCTACGAGCAGTACTTC. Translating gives CASCRESSYEQYF.

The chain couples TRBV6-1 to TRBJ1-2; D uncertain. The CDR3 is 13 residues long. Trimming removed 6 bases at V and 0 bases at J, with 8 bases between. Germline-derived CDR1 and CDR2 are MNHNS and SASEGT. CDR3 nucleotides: TGTGCCAGCAGATTCGTAACTAACTATGGCTACACCTTC. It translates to CASRFVTNYGYTF.

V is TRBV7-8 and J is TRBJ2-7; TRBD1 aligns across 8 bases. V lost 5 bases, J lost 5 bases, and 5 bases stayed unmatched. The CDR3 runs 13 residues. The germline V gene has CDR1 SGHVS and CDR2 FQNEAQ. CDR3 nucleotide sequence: TGTGCCAGCAGCCTAGTACAGGGGGACGAGCAGTACTTC. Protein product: CASSLVQGDEQYF.

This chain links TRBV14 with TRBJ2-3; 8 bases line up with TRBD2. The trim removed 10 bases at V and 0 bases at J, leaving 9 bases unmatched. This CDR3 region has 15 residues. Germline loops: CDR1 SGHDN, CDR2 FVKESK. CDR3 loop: CATFKAGDSTDTQYF. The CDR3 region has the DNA TGTGCCACCTTTAAAGCGGGGGATAGCACAGATACGCAGTATTTT.

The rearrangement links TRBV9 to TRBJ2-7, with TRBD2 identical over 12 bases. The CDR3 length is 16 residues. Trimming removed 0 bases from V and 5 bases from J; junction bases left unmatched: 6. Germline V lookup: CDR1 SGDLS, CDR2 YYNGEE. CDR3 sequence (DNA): TGTGCCAGCAGCGTAGGGGGAGGACTAGCGGGAAACGAGCAGTACTTC. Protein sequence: CASSVGGGLAGNEQYF.

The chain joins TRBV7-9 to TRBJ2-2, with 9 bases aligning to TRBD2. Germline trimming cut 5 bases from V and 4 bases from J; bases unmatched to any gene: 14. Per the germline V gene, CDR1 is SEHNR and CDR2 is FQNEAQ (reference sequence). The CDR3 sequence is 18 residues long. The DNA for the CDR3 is TGTGCCAGCAGCCCACACCTGAGGCGGGGGGGCGGCACCGGGGAGCTGTTTTTT. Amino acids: CASSPHLRRGGGTGELFF.

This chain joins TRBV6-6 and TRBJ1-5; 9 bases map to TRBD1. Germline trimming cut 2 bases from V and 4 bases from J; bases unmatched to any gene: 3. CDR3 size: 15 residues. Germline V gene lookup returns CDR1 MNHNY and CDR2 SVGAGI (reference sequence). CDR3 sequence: CASSYPGTGNQPQHF. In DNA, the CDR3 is TGTGCCAGCAGTTACCCCGGGACAGGGAATCAGCCCCAGCATTTT.

The CDR3 coding sequence is TGCAGCGTTCGGGACAGGGGAAACTCTGGGGCCAACGTCCTGACTTTC. Translating gives CSVRDRGNSGANVLTF. The rearrangement links TRBV29-1 to TRBJ2-6; 10 bases map to TRBD1. This CDR3 is 16 amino acids long. CDR1 is SQVTM and CDR2 is ANQGSEA in the germline V gene. The J segment lost 0 bases and the V segment lost 5 bases, leaving 4 bases of the junction unmatched. Full variable domain (rest looked up from reference TRBV29-1 and TRBJ2-6): SAVISQKPSRDICQRGTSLTIQCQVDSQVTMMFWYRQQPGQSLTLIATANQGSEATYESGFVIDKFPISRPNLTFSTLTVSNMSPEDSSIYLCSVRDRGNSGANVLTFGAGSRLTVL.

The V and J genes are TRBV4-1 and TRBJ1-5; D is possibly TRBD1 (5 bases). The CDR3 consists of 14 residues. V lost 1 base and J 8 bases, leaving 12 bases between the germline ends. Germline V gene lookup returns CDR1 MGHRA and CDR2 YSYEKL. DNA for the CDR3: TGCGCCAGCAGCCAAGGGGGGGGGTCAGAGCCCCAGCATTTT. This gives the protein CASSQGGGSEPQHF.

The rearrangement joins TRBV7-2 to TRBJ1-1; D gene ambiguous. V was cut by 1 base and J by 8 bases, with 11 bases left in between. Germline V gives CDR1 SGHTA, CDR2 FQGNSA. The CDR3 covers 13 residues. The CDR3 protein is CASSLGRRSEAFF. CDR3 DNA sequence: TGTGCCAGCAGCTTAGGACGGAGGTCGGAAGCTTTCTTT.

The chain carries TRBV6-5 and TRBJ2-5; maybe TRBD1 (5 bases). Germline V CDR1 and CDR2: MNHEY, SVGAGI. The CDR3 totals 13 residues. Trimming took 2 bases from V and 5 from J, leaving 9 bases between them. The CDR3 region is CASSYGQTETQYF. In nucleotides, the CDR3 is TGTGCCAGCAGTTACGGACAAACCGAGACCCAGTACTTC.

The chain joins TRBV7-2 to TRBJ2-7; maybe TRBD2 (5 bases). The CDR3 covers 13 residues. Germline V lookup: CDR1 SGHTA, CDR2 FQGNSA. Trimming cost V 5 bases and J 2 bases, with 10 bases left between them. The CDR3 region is CASSRPGTYEQYF. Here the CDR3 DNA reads TGTGCCAGCAGCCGCCCGGGGACCTACGAGCAGTACTTC.

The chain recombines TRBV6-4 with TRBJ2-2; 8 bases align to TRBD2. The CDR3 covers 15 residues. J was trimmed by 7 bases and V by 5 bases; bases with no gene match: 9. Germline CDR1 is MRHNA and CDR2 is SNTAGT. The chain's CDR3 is CASSPAGDDSGELFF. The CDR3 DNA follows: TGTGCCAGCAGTCCAGCGGGAGATGATAGCGGGGAGCTGTTTTTT.

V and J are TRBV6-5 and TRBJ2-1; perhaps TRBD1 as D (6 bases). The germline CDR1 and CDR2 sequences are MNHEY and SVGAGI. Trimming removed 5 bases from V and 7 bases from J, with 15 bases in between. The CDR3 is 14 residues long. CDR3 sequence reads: CASSEQGGRNEQFF. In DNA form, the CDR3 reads TGTGCCAGCAGTGAACAAGGGGGAAGGAATGAGCAGTTCTTC.

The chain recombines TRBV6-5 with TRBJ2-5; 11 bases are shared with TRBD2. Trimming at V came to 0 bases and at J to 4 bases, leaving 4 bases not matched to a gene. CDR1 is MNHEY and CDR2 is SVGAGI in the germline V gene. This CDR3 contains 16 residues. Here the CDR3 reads CASSYSGLAGGETQYF. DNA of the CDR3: TGTGCCAGCAGTTACTCTGGGCTAGCGGGAGGAGAGACCCAGTACTTC.

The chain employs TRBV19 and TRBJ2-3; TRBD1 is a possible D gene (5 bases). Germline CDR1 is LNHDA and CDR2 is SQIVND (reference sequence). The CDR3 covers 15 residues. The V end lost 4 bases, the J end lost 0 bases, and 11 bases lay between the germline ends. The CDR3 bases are TGTGCCAGTAGTACGACGGACACTAGCACAGATACGCAGTATTTT. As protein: CASSTTDTSTDTQYF.

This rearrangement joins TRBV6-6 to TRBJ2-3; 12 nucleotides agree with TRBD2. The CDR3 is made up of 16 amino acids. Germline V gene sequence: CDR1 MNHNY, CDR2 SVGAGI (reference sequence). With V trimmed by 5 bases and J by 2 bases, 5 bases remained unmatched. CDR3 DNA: TGTGCCAGCAGTGCAAGACTAGCGGGGGACACAGATACGCAGTATTTT. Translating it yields CASSARLAGDTDTQYF.